A single sample gave rise to the 8 T cell receptor beta chains below, sequenced in a study of T cell repertoires in cytomegalovirus infection. TCRdb processed the reads anew with MiXCR; each CDR3 protein has one entry. The sample gives about 360,000 distinct CDR3 sequences, less than 20% of which show up once; about 10% is in the top ten. Sample: PBMCs. These receptors originate from a human donor in good health (CMV status not recorded). Some clones in this sample may be carry-over from other donors' samples.

This clonotype was seen many times. This chain links TRBV7-3 with TRBJ2-2, with D unresolved. Germline CDR1 is SGHTA and CDR2 is FQGTGA. The CDR3 sequence is 14 residues long. The V end lost 5 bases, the J end lost 0 bases, and 7 bases lay between the germline ends. CDR3 bases: TGTGCCAGCAGCCCCGGACCGAACACCGGGGAGCTGTTTTTT. It translates to CASSPGPNTGELFF.

V usage is TRBV7-2 and J usage is TRBJ2-1; D could derive from TRBD1 or TRBD2 (6 bases each). Trimming stripped 5 bases from V and 12 bases from J, with 17 bases between. Germline V lookup: CDR1 SGHTA, CDR2 FQGNSA. CDR3 length: 13 amino acids. CDR3 nucleotides: TGTGCCAGCAGCAGGGACAACGCGGGGTGGCAGTTCTTC. This encodes CASSRDNAGWQFF. The whole variable domain, filled in from reference TRBV7-2 and TRBJ2-1, reads GAGVSQSPSNKVTEKGKDVELRCDPISGHTALYWYRQSLGQGLEFLIYFQGNSAPDKSGLPSDRFSAERTGGSVSTLTIQRTQQEDSAVYLCASSRDNAGWQFFGPGTRLTVL.

This clonotype was detected many times. The chain recombines TRBV7-2 with TRBJ2-3; D is undetermined. The CDR3 has 12 amino acids. V was trimmed by 5 bases and J by 11 bases, leaving 14 bases between them. The germline V gene encodes CDR1 SGHTA and CDR2 FQGNSA. The CDR3 DNA reads TGTGCCAGCAGCCCGGCGGCCGTGGGGCAGTATTTT. It translates to CASSPAAVGQYF.

V gene TRBV7-8 combines with J gene TRBJ2-1; D ambiguous. V dropped 1 base and J dropped 9 bases, with 10 bases sitting between them. In germline, CDR1 is SGHVS, CDR2 FQNEAQ. This CDR3 is built from 13 residues. In DNA, the CDR3 is TGTGCCAGCAGCTTAGAGGTAGGCGGTGAGCAGTTCTTC. Translated, it gives CASSLEVGGEQFF. The entire variable domain, with the rest obtained from reference TRBV7-8 and TRBJ2-1, is as follows: GAGVSQSPRYKVAKRGQDVALRCDPISGHVSLFWYQQALGQGPEFLTYFQNEAQLDKSGLPSDRFFAERPEGSVSTLKIQRTQQEDSAVYLCASSLEVGGEQFFGPGTRLTVL.

This clonotype was observed many times. The chain combines TRBV7-7 with TRBJ2-7; 8 bases agree with TRBD1. V shed 7 bases and J 7 bases; nucleotides not matched to a gene: 12. CDR3 length: 14 amino acids. CDR1 is SSHAT and CDR2 is FNYEAQ in the germline V gene (reference sequence). CDR3 protein: CASTFGQGEGEQYF. For the CDR3, the DNA is TGTGCCAGCACCTTCGGACAGGGAGAGGGGGAGCAGTACTTC. Combining the CDR3 with reference TRBV7-7 and TRBJ2-7 gives the whole variable domain GAGVSQSPRYKVTKRGQDVTLRCDPISSHATLYWYQQALGQGPEFLTYFNYEAQPDKSGLPSDRFSAERPEGSISTLTIQRTEQRDSAMYRCASTFGQGEGEQYFGPGTRLTVT.

The gene calls are TRBV7-9 and TRBJ1-4; D not certain. The germline gives CDR1 SEHNR, CDR2 FQNEAQ (reference sequence). V was cut by 6 bases and J by 8 bases, with 7 bases left in between. The CDR3 spans 11 residues. The DNA of the CDR3 is TGTGCCAGCAGTTCGACAGAAAAACTGTTTTTT. As protein: CASSSTEKLFF. The full variable domain, in which reference TRBV7-9 and TRBJ1-4 provide the parts outside the CDR3, is DTGVSQNPRHKITKRGQNVTFRCDPISEHNRLYWYRQTLGQGPEFLTYFQNEAQLEKSRLLSDRFSAERPKGSFSTLEIQRTEQGDSAMYLCASSSTEKLFFGSGTQLSVL.

This clonotype has a count of ten or more. The chain recombines TRBV7-2 with TRBJ2-2, with D tentatively TRBD1 (5 bases). The CDR3 covers 16 residues. Germline V gene data show CDR1 as SGHTA and CDR2 as FQGNSA. V was clipped by 1 base and J by 2 bases, with 11 bases between them. CDR3 amino acids: CASSLGSGYNTGELFF. The CDR3 bases are TGTGCCAGCAGCTTAGGTTCAGGGTACAACACCGGGGAGCTGTTTTTT.

This clonotype has just a few counts. The J gene is TRBJ2-5, the V gene TRBV12-3 or TRBV12-4; 7 bases align to TRBD1. The CDR3 is made up of 13 amino acids. Losses at the gene ends were 5 bases for V and 1 base for J; bases not matched to a gene: 1. CDR3 sequence: CASSDRAQETQYF. The CDR3 DNA is TGTGCCAGCAGTGACAGGGCCCAAGAGACCCAGTACTTC.